This T cell receptor (beta chain) was recorded in a study of tumor-infiltrating lymphocytes in oesophageal squamous cell carcinoma. This clonotype was detected a few times. TCRdb recomputed calls from the PCR reads with MiXCR, one row per CDR3 protein. The sample includes about 12,000 distinct CDR3 sequences, under 65% of them seen just once. Sequences were obtained from esophageal tumor tissue. This receptor was identified in a female donor with esophageal squamous cell carcinoma.

CDR3 residues: CASSSPVGGRGSDEQFF. In DNA form, the CDR3 reads TGTGCCAGCAGCTCCCCCGTAGGGGGACGAGGGTCCGATGAGCAGTTCTTC. The chain uses TRBV7-2 and TRBJ2-1; TRBD1 might be the D (6 bases). The CDR3 sequence is 17 residues long. Germline assignment: CDR1 SGHTA and CDR2 FQGNSA. V was pared by 4 bases and J by 8 bases, with 24 bases between.